These 7 T cell receptor beta chains were all obtained from the same sample, sequenced in a study of technical replicates of blood from four donors. Clones were read by immunoSEQ multiplex PCR, and TCRdb kept only the in-frame ones, dropping some. The data hold about 49,000 clones, with 80% to 95% observed a single time. The material sequenced was PBMCs. These receptor sequences come from a human donor in good health. Some clones in this sample may be carry-over from other donors' samples.

The chain recombines TRBV7-6 with TRBJ1-5; D is unresolved. V shed 3 bases and J shed 10 bases, with 7 bases lying between them. CDR1 is SGHVS and CDR2 is FNYEAQ in the germline V gene. The CDR3 covers 11 residues. The CDR3 DNA reads TGTGCCAGCAGCTTCCGGGGACCCCAGCATTTT. It specifies CASSFRGPQHF.

The chain couples TRBV4-3 to TRBJ2-2; tentatively, D is TRBD2 (5 bases). This CDR3 contains 16 residues. Looked up from germline, CDR1 is LGHNA and CDR2 is YSLEER. Trimming took off 2 bases at V and 8 bases at J, with 18 bases between the two ends. CDR3 DNA sequence: TGCGCCAGCAGCCAACAGGAGACTCAAAGAGGGGGGGAGCTGTTTTTT. It encodes CASSQQETQRGGELFF.

The rearrangement links TRBV7-2 to TRBJ2-7, with D perhaps TRBD2 (5 bases). The V gene lost 4 bases and the J gene lost 3 bases, with 16 bases spanning the gap. This CDR3 region has 15 residues. CDR1 SGHTA and CDR2 FQGNSA come from the germline V gene. The CDR3 here is CASSSARTGFYEQYF. DNA of the CDR3: TGTGCCAGCAGCTCCGCCCGGACTGGGTTCTACGAGCAGTACTTC.

The rearrangement links TRBV29-1 to TRBJ2-1, with 8 bases lining up with TRBD1. Germline-derived CDR1 and CDR2 are SQVTM and ANQGSEA. This CDR3 is 12 amino acids long. V lost 3 bases and J lost 7; bases outside the gene matches: 2. In DNA form, the CDR3 reads TGCAGCGTTGAGGGACAGGCGAATGAGCAGTTCTTC. It translates to CSVEGQANEQFF.

CDR3 coding DNA: TGCGCCAGCAGCTCGAGTTACAGGGTGCGGGAGCAGTACTTC. Translation: CASSSSYRVREQYF. The chain couples TRBV5-1 to TRBJ2-7; possibly TRBD1 for D (6 bases). The CDR3 loop spans 14 amino acids. V lost 3 bases and J 7 bases, leaving 17 bases between the germline ends. From germline, CDR1 is SGHRS and CDR2 YFSETQ.

The chain combines TRBV6-5 with TRBJ2-3; D gene uncertain. Germline V gene data show CDR1 as MNHEY and CDR2 as SVGAGI. Trimming shortened V by 6 bases and J by 0 bases, and 13 bases separated the two germline ends. This CDR3 contains 15 residues. The CDR3 sequence is CASRLTGLSTDTQYF. The DNA for the CDR3 is TGTGCCAGCAGGCTCACCGGGTTAAGCACAGATACGCAGTATTTT.

The chain links TRBV5-1 to TRBJ1-6; no definite D call. From germline, CDR1 is SGHRS and CDR2 YFSETQ. Trimming pared 1 base from V and 7 bases from J, leaving 6 bases between. The CDR3 is made up of 13 amino acids. CDR3 region: CASSLNGNSPLHF. In DNA, the CDR3 is TGCGCCAGCAGCTTGAACGGGAATTCACCCCTCCACTTT.